These T cell receptor beta chains were read from a single sample in a study of monozygotic twins with inflammatory bowel disease. TCRdb reprocessed the 5' RACE reads and keeps a single row for each CDR3 protein, giving no DNA. The sample's table shows fewer than 550,000 distinct CDR3 sequences. The sequencing sample was made of blood. Source of these receptors: a human donor with ulcerative colitis or Crohn's disease, or a healthy co-twin of an affected twin (not recorded which). Both conserved end residues are part of each CDR3.

v_gene,len,j_gene,CDR3aa
TRBV29-1,22,TRBJ2-1,CSVEVMGRRGTSGRNPYNEQFF
TRBV21-1,18,TRBJ1-5,CASSTLRGRVDSNQPQHF
TRBV11-2,19,TRBJ2-4,CASSSPGGQGNIAKNIQYF
TRBV7-6,16,TRBJ2-5,CASSLRSGAAQETQYF
TRBV20-1,15,TRBJ1-2,CSARSRSGYFYGYTF
TRBV5-4,13,TRBJ2-2,CASSPSDTGELFF
TRBV11-1,18,TRBJ2-7,CASSLRSEAAYPSYEQYF
TRBV3-1,15,TRBJ1-2,CASSQRSVGIYGDTF
TRBV5-1,14,TRBJ2-5,CASSLGSGGETQYF
TRBV5-1,13,TRBJ1-2,CASGQDVNYGYTF
TRBV19,15,TRBJ2-3,CASSEQGWATDTQYF
TRBV9,15,TRBJ1-6,CASSVEAAYNSPLHF
TRBV29-1,14,TRBJ1-5,CSVATGTGNQPQHF
TRBV5-1,15,TRBJ2-1,CASYPGLASYNEQFF
TRBV10-3,15,TRBJ1-5,CAISEFGGSNQPQHF
TRBV20-1,15,TRBJ1-2,CSARDREDANYGYTF
TRBV5-6,14,TRBJ2-7,CASSPGERDRIQYF
TRBV24-1,13,TRBJ2-2,CATSDWFTGELFF
TRBV12-3/TRBV12-4,14,TRBJ1-2,CASSFLAVTGGYTF
TRBV20-1,11,TRBJ1-2,CSANDHYGYTF
TRBV7-3,16,TRBJ2-1,CASSPSADPHINEQFF
TRBV2,15,TRBJ1-4,CASSEAQGTNEKLFF
TRBV5-1,15,TRBJ2-1,CASSRGTPVSNEQFF
TRBV7-7,16,TRBJ2-1,CASSRGHWRTYNEQFF
TRBV20-1,12,TRBJ2-1,CSASHLSNEQFF
TRBV5-1,14,TRBJ1-1,CASSYGTLNTEAFF
TRBV5-6,14,TRBJ2-3,CASSFETSGRTQYF
TRBV28,12,TRBJ2-7,CASSLIGDFQRF
TRBV5-1,15,TRBJ2-3,CASSLQGANTDTQYF
TRBV10-3,12,TRBJ2-7,CAISELAYEQYF
TRBV27,15,TRBJ2-2,CASSTGFRNTGELFF
TRBV20-1,14,TRBJ2-5,CSATNPLTQETQYF
TRBV6-1,15,TRBJ2-1,CASSGLAGGTHEQFF
TRBV20-1,13,TRBJ2-7,CSASRGQNYEQYF
TRBV6-1,14,TRBJ2-7,CASSLTDGAYEQYF
TRBV7-9,17,TRBJ2-7,CASSSPIVGGDIYEQYF
TRBV5-1,14,TRBJ1-1,CASSLYHGAGEAFF
TRBV10-3,14,TRBJ1-1,CAIRSDSQNTEAFF
TRBV7-9,14,TRBJ2-3,CASSFRQKADTQYF
TRBV7-3,13,TRBJ2-2,CASSLVATGELFF
TRBV14,14,TRBJ2-3,CASSQVAATDTQYF
TRBV28,13,TRBJ1-1,CASSPGINTEAFF
TRBV5-5,14,TRBJ1-2,CASSRGPGNYGYTF
TRBV7-2,14,TRBJ1-2,CASSLSPGEGGYTF
TRBV6-2/TRBV6-3,14,TRBJ2-2,CASSHRGHTGELFF
TRBV28,12,TRBJ2-3,CASSTHTNTQYF
TRBV20-1,16,TRBJ1-6,CSASPRDTLGNSPLHF
TRBV7-2,16,TRBJ2-4,CASSLGWMGGADIQYF
TRBV20-1,14,TRBJ1-2,CSARDRRQGPGYTF
TRBV6-5,15,TRBJ1-1,CASSYNLGWNTEAFF
TRBV9,14,TRBJ2-1,CASSVTVRHNEQFF
TRBV20-1,15,TRBJ2-3,CSAREGGLWADTQYF
TRBV5-1,17,TRBJ2-1,CASSPQGRVLSYNEQFF
TRBV30,13,TRBJ1-5,CAWSAGFNQPQHF
TRBV9,14,TRBJ1-5,CASSVGGRGQPQHF
TRBV15,16,TRBJ1-1,CATSRVVGVRGTEAFF
TRBV18,12,TRBJ2-1,CASSTGINEQFF
TRBV19,12,TRBJ1-1,CASSWEGTEAFF
TRBV6-2/TRBV6-3,21,TRBJ2-1,CASGPLGRGRVAGVSFNEQFF
TRBV5-1,18,TRBJ2-5,CASSLAAGGVGAQETQYF